This TCR beta chain was found in a study of response to subunit inactivated influenza vaccine (dated by TCRdb to the late 2010s). About the investigation overall: The study used deep quantitative T cell receptor repertoire profiling to track responses to a trivalent subunit inactivated influenza vaccine. On the study overall, not on this receptor specifically: According to the authors, only a limited number of new T cells may be recruited by each seasonal influenza vaccination.

This clonotype was recorded a few times. This clone's antigen is unknown. It has no much larger one-base neighbor in the sample; base qualities were not kept. The library relied on RT-PCR. The instrument was an Illumina HiSeq 2500. TCRdb reprocessing: public reads trimmed at Q25 with fastp, clones called with MiXCR, in-frame beta chains kept. Every entry covers one CDR3 protein and lists the most common genes and DNA from its rows. Across this sample there are 150,000 to 200,000 distinct CDR3 sequences, with about 12% seen only once. The ten largest clones take up around 28% of the sample. The CDR3, cysteine through phenylalanine, is 14 amino acids long. Only the CDR3 part of the read is kept: 42 bases, read in frame from the first base. Trimming removed 6 bases from V and 1 base from J, leaving 9 bases between the germline ends. The data also belong to a second study, concerning T cells expressing NK-cell markers. The second study's paper adds: TCR beta cDNA libraries were prepared using 5'RACE template switching, which introduced a universal primer site and unique molecular identifiers. In sorted CD3+CD56+NKG2C+, CD3+CD56+NKG2C- and CD3+CD56-NKG2C+ T-cell subsets from several donors, TCR beta-chain repertoires were profiled. Among the eight sequenced donors, only one was HCMV-seronegative, while the other seven were HCMV-seropositive. In several experiments an anti-gammadeltaTCR antibody was added to restrict sorting to alphabetaTCR-expressing T cells. In several donors, the dominant CD3+CD56+NKG2C+ clonotypes were among the top 10 CD8+ clonotypes and accounted for about 1.0-7.5% of CD8+ T cells. Those dominant clonotypes were again the most abundant among CD3+CD56-NKG2C+ cells in four donors, at about 28.3-65%. Whether the expanded NKG2C-expressing T cell clones were specific for HCMV antigens remained unclear. All eight donors whose samples were sequenced were randomly selected healthy volunteers, three of them men and five women. HCMV-specific IgG was detected in serum with a commercial ELISA kit to determine HCMV serostatus. Peripheral blood mononuclear cells were isolated from blood by Ficoll density gradient centrifugation. Magnetic immunoseparation with Miltenyi isolation kits was used to isolate CD4+ and CD8+ T cells from PBMC. cDNA synthesis was primed from the TCR beta constant segment and was followed by two successive PCR amplification steps. Libraries were sequenced as 2 x 150 bp reads on Illumina HiSeq 2000/2500, MiSeq or NextSeq. MIGEC handled demultiplexing of the reads and grouping by UMI, while MiTCR was used to assemble and quantify clonotypes. To exclude erroneous sequences, only TCR cDNA sequences supported by at least two reads were retained. Downstream repertoire analysis used the tcR package, and clonotypes were matched across fractions by CDR3 nucleotide sequence plus V segment. Antigen specificity was annotated against VDJdb with VDJmatch, allowing one amino acid substitution in CDR3.

This receptor chain uses TRBV12-3 or TRBV12-4 and TRBJ2-2; a weak D assignment points to TRBD1 (6 bases agree). This sample comprised CD8+ T cells sorted from PBMCs, obtained about 13 days after vaccination. The sequence came from a man aged 45 to 65 who received an inactivated influenza vaccine. Donor details come from another sample of the same person, matched by shared clones. The CDR3 reads as follows: CASRGTLNTGELFF. The nucleotide sequence reads TGTGCCAGCAGGGGGACACTGAACACCGGGGAGCTGTTTTTT.